The 25 T cell receptor beta chains in this list originate from one sample, sequenced in a study of CXCR3-negative and CXCR3-positive naive CD8 T cells. 5' RACE that incorporated UMI labels was used to prepare the TRB cDNA libraries. TCRdb re-called the 5' RACE reads, yielding one record per CDR3 amino acid sequence without DNA. This listing includes about 98,000 distinct CDR3 sequences. Study findings and constraints: Greater hydrophobicity was found in TRB CDR3s of CXCR3-positive naive cells than of CXCR3-negative naive cells.

These receptors' targets are unknown. Sequencing was carried out using naive CXCR3+ CD8+ T cells from blood. Subset defined: CD45RO-CCR7+CD27+CD95- naive CD8+ T cells expressing CXCR3 (TNR3+). The receptors stem from a human donor in good health. Some clones in this sample may be carry-over from other donors' samples.

The chain uses TRBV7-2 and TRBJ2-3; lacking DNA, the TRBD2 call made by TCRdb goes unchecked. Germline CDR1 SGHTA, CDR2 FQGNSA. This CDR3 spans 16 amino acids. CDR3 residues: CASSYYPSGATDTQYF.

The chain has TRBV6-6 and TRBJ2-2; TCRdb's D gene call, TRBD1, goes unchecked for lack of DNA. The CDR3 totals 15 residues. Per germline, CDR1 MNHNY and CDR2 SVGAGI (reference sequence). CDR3 sequence reads: CASSAVIGGPGELFF.

The chain recombines TRBV10-3 with TRBJ2-7; the D call of TRBD2 rests on TCRdb alone, since no DNA is present to check it. The CDR3 runs to 15 residues. CDR1 is ENHRY, CDR2 SYGVKD, per germline. CDR3 sequence reads: CARLAGVNRPYEQYF.

J is TRBJ2-5 and V is TRBV7-7; TCRdb indicates TRBD1, and absent DNA this call remains unverified. The V gene's germline CDR1 is SSHAT and CDR2 FNYEAQ (reference sequence). CDR3 length: 14 amino acids. CDR3 in amino acids: CASSLGQGAETQYF.

The chain combines TRBV19 with TRBJ2-2. The V gene's germline CDR1 is LNHDA and CDR2 SQIVND (reference sequence). The CDR3 spans 13 residues. CDR3: CASSIGNTGELFF.

The rearrangement joins TRBV7-9 to TRBJ2-7; there is no DNA to check the TCRdb D call of TRBD1. The CDR3 totals 15 residues. CDR1 SEHNR and CDR2 FQNEAQ come from the germline V gene (reference sequence). CDR3 in amino acids: CASSHRDGNSYEQYF.

V is TRBV6-2 or TRBV6-3 and J is TRBJ1-3; TCRdb designates TRBD1, a call that cannot be tested without DNA. The CDR3 has 17 residues. Germline V gene sequence: CDR1 MNHEY, CDR2 SVGEGT. The CDR3 sequence is CASSPGGLVGSGNTIYF.

The chain recombines TRBV29-1 with TRBJ2-2; TCRdb's D gene call, TRBD1, goes unchecked for lack of DNA. Per germline, CDR1 SQVTM and CDR2 ANQGSEA. The CDR3 covers 14 residues. The CDR3 here is CSVVGQGDTGELFF.

V is TRBV2 and J is TRBJ1-5; TCRdb reports TRBD1, a call that lacks DNA to check it against. The CDR3 consists of 14 residues. Germline assignment: CDR1 SNHLY and CDR2 FYNNEI. CDR3 residues: CASRRTDSNQPQHF.

The gene calls are TRBV5-5 and TRBJ2-3; the D call from TCRdb, TRBD2, cannot be confirmed without DNA. This CDR3 spans 12 amino acids. The V gene's germline CDR1 is SGHKS and CDR2 YYEKEE (reference sequence). The CDR3 loop is CASSWGRDTQYF. The full variable domain, its missing parts supplied by reference TRBV5-5 and TRBJ2-3, is DAGVTQSPTHLIKTRGQQVTLRCSPISGHKSVSWYQQVLGQGPQFIFQYYEKEERGRGNFPDRFSARQFPNYSSELNVNALLLGDSALYLCASSWGRDTQYFGPGTRLTVL.

The rearrangement links TRBV7-3 to TRBJ2-1; TCRdb outputs TRBD1, but without DNA this stays unchecked. The V gene's germline CDR1 is SGHTA and CDR2 FQGTGA. The CDR3 has 14 residues. The CDR3 reads CASTPDGGGNEQFF.

The chain carries TRBV4-3 and TRBJ1-2; TCRdb reports TRBD1, a call that lacks DNA to check it against. The CDR3 extends over 16 amino acids. Germline loops: CDR1 LGHNA, CDR2 YSLEER. CDR3 region: CASSQDRQGGSYGHTF.

V and J are TRBV5-1 and TRBJ1-1. Germline V lookup: CDR1 SGHRS, CDR2 YFSETQ. CDR3 length: 14 amino acids. This CDR3 is CASSLYSGNTEAFF.

This chain uses TRBV7-9 with TRBJ2-4. The CDR3 runs to 14 residues. Germline V CDR1 and CDR2: SEHNR, FQNEAQ (reference sequence). The CDR3 here is CASSLERAKNIQYF.

This rearrangement joins TRBV4-3 to TRBJ2-2; TCRdb's D call of TRBD2 is untestable without DNA. The CDR3 has 14 residues. The V gene's germline CDR1 is LGHNA and CDR2 YSLEER. This CDR3 is CASSHGTSARELFF.

The V gene is TRBV29-1, the J gene TRBJ2-5; TCRdb's D gene call, TRBD2, goes unchecked for lack of DNA. Per the germline V gene, CDR1 is SQVTM and CDR2 is ANQGSEA. The CDR3 totals 13 residues. CDR3 in amino acids: CSAELGLQETQYF.

The chain recombines TRBV29-1 with TRBJ2-1; the TCRdb D gene call, TRBD1, has no DNA to confirm it. Germline V gene lookup returns CDR1 SQVTM and CDR2 ANQGSEA. The CDR3 runs to 13 residues. CDR3 sequence reads: CSAGRAINNEQFF.

This chain connects TRBV12-3 or TRBV12-4 to TRBJ2-7; TCRdb gives TRBD1 as the D gene, but with no DNA this cannot be confirmed. CDR3 length equals 13 residues. This CDR3 reads CASQGAPGVEQYF.

This rearrangement joins TRBV2 to TRBJ1-1; lacking DNA, the TRBD1 call made by TCRdb goes unchecked. Germline V gene data show CDR1 as SNHLY and CDR2 as FYNNEI. CDR3 length equals 12 residues. The CDR3 sequence is CASSPGVIEAFF.

V usage is TRBV6-1 and J usage is TRBJ2-7. Per germline, CDR1 MNHNS and CDR2 SASEGT. The CDR3 runs to 13 residues. The CDR3: CASSGHNFYEQYF.

V and J are TRBV6-5 and TRBJ2-7; without DNA, the TCRdb call of TRBD2 cannot be checked. CDR3 size: 15 residues. The V gene's germline CDR1 is MNHEY and CDR2 SVGAGI. The CDR3 spells CASRSLAGDFYEQYF.

The J gene is TRBJ2-7, the V gene TRBV7-9; TCRdb lists TRBD1, though no DNA is available to test this call. Germline-derived CDR1 and CDR2 are SEHNR and FQNEAQ (reference sequence). This CDR3 has 14 residues. The CDR3: CASSPPDRTYEQYF.

CDR3 region: CASSYSVPDTGELFF. The chain is built from TRBV6-5 and TRBJ2-2; TCRdb outputs TRBD1, but without DNA this stays unchecked. Looked up from germline, CDR1 is MNHEY and CDR2 is SVGAGI. The CDR3 is 15 amino acids.

The chain combines TRBV12-3 or TRBV12-4 with TRBJ1-1; TCRdb lists TRBD1, though no DNA is available to test this call. CDR3 length equals 13 residues. The CDR3 is CASRNRENTEAFF.

The chain uses TRBV7-3 and TRBJ2-1; the D call of TRBD2 rests on TCRdb alone, since no DNA is present to check it. The CDR3 runs to 16 residues. Germline lookup yields CDR1 SGHTA and CDR2 FQGTGA. The CDR3: CASSPLSGGSYNEQFF.